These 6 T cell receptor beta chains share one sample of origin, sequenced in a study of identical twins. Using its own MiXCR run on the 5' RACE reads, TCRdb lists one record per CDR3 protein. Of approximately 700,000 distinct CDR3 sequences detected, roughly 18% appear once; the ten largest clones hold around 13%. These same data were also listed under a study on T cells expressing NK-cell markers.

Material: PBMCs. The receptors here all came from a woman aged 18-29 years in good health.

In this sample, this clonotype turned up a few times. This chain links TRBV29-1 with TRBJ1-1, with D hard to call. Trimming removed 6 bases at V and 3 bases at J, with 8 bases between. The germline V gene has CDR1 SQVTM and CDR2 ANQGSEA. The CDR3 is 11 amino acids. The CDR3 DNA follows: TGCAGCGTCGATAGGGACACTGAAGCTTTCTTT. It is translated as CSVDRDTEAFF.

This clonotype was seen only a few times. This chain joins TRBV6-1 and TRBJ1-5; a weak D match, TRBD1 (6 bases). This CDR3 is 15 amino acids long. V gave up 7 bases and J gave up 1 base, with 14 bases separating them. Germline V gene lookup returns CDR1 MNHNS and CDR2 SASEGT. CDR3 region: CASNKQGGSNQPQHF. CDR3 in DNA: TGTGCCAGCAACAAACAAGGGGGGAGCAATCAGCCCCAGCATTTT.

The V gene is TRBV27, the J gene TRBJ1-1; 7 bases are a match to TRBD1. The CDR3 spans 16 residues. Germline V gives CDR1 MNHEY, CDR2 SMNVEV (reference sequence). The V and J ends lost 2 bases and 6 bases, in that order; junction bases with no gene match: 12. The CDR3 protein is CASSLASRDRGAEAFF. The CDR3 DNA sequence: TGTGCCAGCAGTTTAGCGTCCCGGGACAGAGGAGCTGAAGCTTTCTTT.

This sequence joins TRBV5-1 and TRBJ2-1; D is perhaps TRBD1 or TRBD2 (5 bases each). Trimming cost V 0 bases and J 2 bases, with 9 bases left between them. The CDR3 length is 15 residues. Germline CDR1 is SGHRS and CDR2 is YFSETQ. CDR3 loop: CASSLDRRPYNEQFF. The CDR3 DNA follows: TGCGCCAGCAGCTTGGACAGGAGGCCCTACAATGAGCAGTTCTTC.

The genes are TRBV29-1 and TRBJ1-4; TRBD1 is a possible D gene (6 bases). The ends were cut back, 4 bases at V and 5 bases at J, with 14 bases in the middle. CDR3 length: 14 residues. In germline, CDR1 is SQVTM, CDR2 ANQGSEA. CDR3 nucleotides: TGCAGCGTTGTGAATACAGGGTTGAATGAAAAACTGTTTTTT. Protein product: CSVVNTGLNEKLFF.

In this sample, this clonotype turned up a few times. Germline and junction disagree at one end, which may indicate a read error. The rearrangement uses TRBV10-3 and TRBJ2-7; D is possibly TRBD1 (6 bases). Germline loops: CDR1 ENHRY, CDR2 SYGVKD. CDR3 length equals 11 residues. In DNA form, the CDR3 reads TGTGCCATCAACCTATCGGACAGATTTCTTTTC. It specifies CAINLSDRFLF.